The T cell receptor beta chain described here comes from a study of persistence of HIV-infected CD4 T cells. Turning to the study itself: Median time on suppressive ART was approximately eight years. Study-level results: Degenerate expanded CDR3beta sequences were enriched among CMV- and Gag-responding cells.

The V gene lost 0 bases and the J gene lost 8 bases, with 13 bases spanning the gap. The CDR3 runs to 15 residues. CDR1 and CDR2 (germline): LNHNV, YYDKDF (reference sequence). An overlapping HIV-1 Gag peptide pool stimulated these cells at 0.95 to 1 ug/peptide/mL. CD40L-negative CD69-negative CD45RO-high memory CD4+ T cells were sorted as populations depleted of antigen-responding cells. For around 20 hours, CD8-depleted PBMCs received anti-CD28/CD49d costimulation, a CD40-blocking antibody and enfuvirtide. Remarks on this clone: Its specificity is not known.

Sequencing used immunoSEQ version 4 in survey mode. Data came from immunoSEQ multiplex PCR; TCRdb stores just in-frame clones and leaves some out. Altogether 25,000 to 40,000 clones are present, 75% to 85% being singletons, with the ten largest covering approximately 20%. The clonotype was recovered from an adult woman with HIV who was CMV-seropositive. The genes are TRBV15 and TRBJ1-4; D ambiguous. The starting material was CD4+ T cells sorted from PBMCs after roughly 17-hour stimulation, obtained from a patient who received antiretroviral therapy. CDR3 sequence: CATSRDSGGSEKLFF. DNA of the CDR3: TGTGCCACCAGCAGAGATTCCGGAGGCAGCGAAAAACTGTTTTTT.